One and the same sample provided the 30 T cell receptor beta chains below, sequenced in a study of T cell responses to AZD1222 COVID-19 vaccine. Only in-frame clones appear in the TCRdb table, and some are missing; sequencing was by immunoSEQ multiplex PCR. The repertoire consists of under 95,000 clones, with over 85% occurring once and the leading ten covering approximately 2.1%. The source was peripheral blood, collected on day 0 of AZD1222 vaccination. The receptor source for this set is an adult in good health.

V gene TRBV25-1 combines with J gene TRBJ1-1; 7 nucleotides line up with TRBD1. Germline loops: CDR1 MGHDK, CDR2 SYGVNS. With 2 bases clipped from V and 0 bases from J, the junction kept 3 bases outside the gene matches. The CDR3 loop spans 15 amino acids. The CDR3 region is CASSEADRLNTEAFF. The CDR3, as DNA: TGTGCCAGCAGTGAAGCGGACAGGTTGAACACTGAAGCTTTCTTT.

The V gene is TRBV6-1, the J gene TRBJ1-1, with a tentative D call TRBD1 (6 bases). This CDR3 is 15 amino acids long. The V end was cut by 1 base, the J end by 7 bases, with 16 bases between. Germline V CDR1 and CDR2: MNHNS, SASEGT. CDR3 sequence: CASSEVGRGVDEAFF. The CDR3 coding sequence is TGTGCCAGCAGTGAAGTCGGCAGGGGCGTGGATGAAGCTTTCTTT.

J is TRBJ2-1 and V is TRBV29-1, with 9 bases identical to TRBD2. This CDR3 has 13 residues. In germline, CDR1 is SQVTM, CDR2 ANQGSEA. The CDR3 sequence is CTGLAQPYNEQFF. Written as DNA, the CDR3 is TGCACCGGACTAGCGCAGCCCTACAATGAGCAGTTCTTC.

J is TRBJ1-1 and V is TRBV3-1 (or the pseudogene TRBV3-2); 12 nucleotides align to TRBD1. The CDR3 has 16 amino acids. Germline assignment: CDR1 LGHDT and CDR2 YNNKEL (reference sequence). V was pared by 1 base and J by 2 bases, with 2 bases of the junction left unmatched. This chain's CDR3 is CASSQGGQGANTEAFF. CDR3 sequence (DNA): TGTGCCAGCAGCCAAGGGGGACAGGGGGCAAACACTGAAGCTTTCTTT.

V and J are TRBV6-5 and TRBJ2-1, with 8 positions matching TRBD1. The CDR3 spans 14 residues. CDR1 is MNHEY and CDR2 is SVGAGI in the germline V gene. J gave up 12 bases and V 5 bases, and 12 bases lay outside the gene matches. The CDR3 is CASSLDRGRVGQFF. For the CDR3, the DNA is TGTGCCAGCAGTCTTGACAGGGGTCGAGTTGGGCAGTTCTTC.

The V gene is TRBV7-2, the J gene TRBJ2-1; D unclear. The V end lost 4 bases, the J end lost 0 bases, and 4 bases lay between the germline ends. This CDR3 comprises 13 residues. Germline assignment: CDR1 SGHTA and CDR2 FQGNSA. This CDR3 reads CASSWGSYNEQFF. In DNA form, the CDR3 reads TGTGCCAGCAGCTGGGGCTCCTACAATGAGCAGTTCTTC.

The J gene is TRBJ1-5, the V gene TRBV7-2, with 9 positions matching TRBD1. The CDR3 has 16 residues. Trimming removed 2 bases from V and 4 bases from J; junction bases left unmatched: 6. Germline CDR1 reads SGHTA; CDR2 reads FQGNSA. CDR3 loop: CASSLTGGLGNQPQHF. In DNA, the CDR3 is TGTGCCAGCAGCTTAACAGGGGGCTTAGGTAATCAGCCCCAGCATTTT.

This clone appeared once. Here the CDR3 reads CASSLVEVAGNTGELFF. CDR3 nucleotides: TGTGCCAGCAGCTTAGTGGAGGTAGCGGGGAATACCGGGGAGCTGTTTTTT. The rearrangement links TRBV7-2 to TRBJ2-2; TRBD2 matches at 8 bases. This CDR3 comprises 17 residues. Germline V gene lookup returns CDR1 SGHTA and CDR2 FQGNSA. The V segment lost 1 base and the J segment 5 bases; nucleotides outside the gene matches: 9.

The V and J genes are TRBV11-2 and TRBJ1-6; 7 nucleotides agree with TRBD1. The CDR3 sequence is 17 residues long. The germline V gene encodes CDR1 SGHAT and CDR2 FQNNGV. V gave up 4 bases and J gave up 7 bases; unmatched junction bases: 13. CDR3 loop: CASSSSTGAILNSPLHF. CDR3 coding DNA: TGTGCCAGCAGCTCCTCAACAGGGGCGATCCTAAATTCACCCCTCCACTTT. The whole variable domain, filled in from reference TRBV11-2 and TRBJ1-6, reads EAGVAQSPRYKIIEKRQSVAFWCNPISGHATLYWYQQILGQGPKLLIQFQNNGVVDDSQLPKDRFSAERLKGVDSTLKIQPAKLEDSAVYLCASSSSTGAILNSPLHFGNGTRLTVT.

This clone has only one observation. The rearrangement links TRBV30 to TRBJ1-3; D gene unclear. With 4 bases removed from V and 4 bases from J, the gap between germline ends came to 8 bases. The germline V gene has CDR1 GTSNPN and CDR2 SVGIG (reference sequence). The CDR3 contains 12 residues. The CDR3: CAWNPTGNTIYF. DNA of the CDR3: TGTGCCTGGAATCCTACAGGAAACACCATATATTTT.

The rearrangement joins TRBV28 to TRBJ2-5, with 8 bases lining up with TRBD2. In germline, CDR1 is MDHEN, CDR2 SYDVKM. The CDR3 spans 15 residues. The V segment lost 3 bases and the J segment 2 bases; nucleotides outside the gene matches: 5. The CDR3 loop is CASSFFGRGQETQYF. The CDR3 DNA reads TGTGCCAGCAGTTTTTTCGGGAGGGGACAAGAGACCCAGTACTTC.

This chain joins TRBV9 and TRBJ2-1, with D possibly TRBD1 on 6 matching bases. The V gene's germline CDR1 is SGDLS and CDR2 YYNGEE. The CDR3 loop spans 15 amino acids. Trimming took off 0 bases at V and 10 bases at J, with 17 bases between the two ends. The CDR3 reads CASSVASGPGEEQFF. The CDR3 DNA reads TGTGCCAGCAGCGTAGCCAGCGGCCCAGGGGAAGAGCAGTTCTTC.

The V and J genes are TRBV3-1 (or the pseudogene TRBV3-2) and TRBJ2-2; D is possibly TRBD2 (5 bases). The CDR3 spans 14 residues. From germline, CDR1 is LGHDT and CDR2 YNNKEL (reference sequence). The V and J ends lost 0 bases and 6 bases respectively, with 8 bases between them. The DNA of the CDR3 is TGTGCCAGCAGCCAAGAACCCGGGGCCGGGGAGCTGTTTTTT. Protein sequence: CASSQEPGAGELFF.

The J gene is TRBJ1-2, the V gene TRBV6-2 or TRBV6-3; 8 positions match TRBD1. J gave up 8 bases and V 6 bases, and 11 bases lay outside the gene matches. Germline V gene lookup returns CDR1 MNHEY and CDR2 SVGEGT. The CDR3 has 14 residues. CDR3 DNA sequence: TGTGCCAGCAGATACGACAGGGGAGGGAGAGGCTACACCTTC. It codes for CASRYDRGGRGYTF.

The chain joins TRBV7-9 to TRBJ2-1, with D tentatively TRBD1 or TRBD2 (6 bases each). CDR1 is SEHNR and CDR2 is FQNEAQ in the germline V gene (reference sequence). This CDR3 region has 15 residues. The V and J ends lost 3 bases and 2 bases respectively, with 11 bases between them. In DNA form, the CDR3 reads TGTGCCAGCAGCTTCCCAAGGGGGGCCTACAATGAGCAGTTCTTC. It translates to CASSFPRGAYNEQFF.

V and J are TRBV19 and TRBJ1-1; D remains ambiguous. The CDR3 has 14 amino acids. Trimming pared 5 bases from V and 0 bases from J, leaving 10 bases between. Germline V gene lookup returns CDR1 LNHDA and CDR2 SQIVND (reference sequence). The CDR3 DNA reads as TGTGCCAGTAGTCCGAAAACCTTGAACACTGAAGCTTTCTTT. It is translated as CASSPKTLNTEAFF.

The V gene is TRBV30, the J gene TRBJ1-1; TRBD1 might be the D (5 bases). Trimming cost V 4 bases and J 3 bases, with 12 bases left between them. The CDR3 spans 13 residues. Germline lookup yields CDR1 GTSNPN and CDR2 SVGIG (reference sequence). The CDR3 sequence is CAWTPGGDTEAFF. The CDR3 nucleotides are TGTGCCTGGACCCCCGGGGGGGACACTGAAGCTTTCTTT.

The rearrangement links TRBV7-2 to TRBJ2-3, with unresolved D. Germline V gene sequence: CDR1 SGHTA, CDR2 FQGNSA. The CDR3 sequence is 15 residues long. V was clipped by 6 bases and J by 2 bases, with 15 bases between them. CDR3 nucleotides: TGTGCCAGCAGGATAGGGAATACAGACACAGATACGCAGTATTTT. Its translation: CASRIGNTDTDTQYF.

The rearrangement links TRBV30 to TRBJ2-2; the match to TRBD1 covers 7 bases. Germline lookup yields CDR1 GTSNPN and CDR2 SVGIG (reference sequence). With V trimmed by 7 bases and J by 1 base, 6 bases remained unmatched. This CDR3 spans 14 amino acids. CDR3 bases: TGTGCCTTAAAACAGGGGATGAACACCGGGGAGCTGTTTTTT. As protein: CALKQGMNTGELFF.

A single count supports this clone. The rearrangement uses TRBV9 and TRBJ2-1; D gene ambiguous. There are 16 residues in the CDR3. CDR1 is SGDLS, CDR2 YYNGEE, per germline. Trimming took off 1 base at V and 0 bases at J, with 11 bases between the two ends. The CDR3 DNA reads TGTGCCAGCAGCGTATTAACTCGCAGCTCCTACAATGAGCAGTTCTTC. Residues: CASSVLTRSSYNEQFF. Together with reference TRBV9 and TRBJ2-1, the CDR3 gives the full variable domain: DSGVTQTPKHLITATGQRVTLRCSPRSGDLSVYWYQQSLDQGLQFLIQYYNGEERAKGNILERFSAQQFPDLHSELNLSSLELGDSALYFCASSVLTRSSYNEQFFGPGTRLTVL.

This rearrangement joins TRBV12-5 to TRBJ2-1, with D tentatively TRBD1 (5 bases). V gave up 0 bases and J gave up 6 bases, with 12 bases separating them. Per the germline V gene, CDR1 is LGHNT and CDR2 is FRNRAP. This CDR3 region has 15 residues. The chain's CDR3 is CASGLVYETVNEQFF. In nucleotides, the CDR3 is TGTGCTAGTGGTTTGGTATATGAGACAGTCAATGAGCAGTTCTTC.

V and J are TRBV18 and TRBJ2-7; D remains ambiguous. Germline assignment: CDR1 KGHSH and CDR2 LQKENI. Trimming took off 6 bases at V and 0 bases at J, with 12 bases between the two ends. This CDR3 has 14 amino acids. This chain's CDR3 is CASSPGRSSYEQYF. In DNA, the CDR3 is TGTGCCAGCTCCCCCGGACGGAGCTCCTACGAGCAGTACTTC.

This chain links TRBV5-1 with TRBJ1-2; 7 bases are a match to TRBD1. The CDR3 runs to 16 residues. The germline CDR1 and CDR2 sequences are SGHRS and YFSETQ. Trimming cost V 1 base and J 3 bases; bases outside gene matches: 9. The CDR3 is CASSLTGDSSHYGYTF. CDR3 coding DNA: TGCGCCAGCAGCTTGACAGGGGACTCTTCCCACTATGGCTACACCTTC.

This clone qualifies as medium-sized. The chain employs TRBV7-6 and TRBJ1-2, with 7 bases aligning to TRBD1. CDR1 SGHVS and CDR2 FNYEAQ come from the germline V gene. This CDR3 contains 14 residues. V was pared by 5 bases and J by 7 bases, with 10 bases of the junction left unmatched. Here the CDR3 reads CASSPLDRNTGYTF. CDR3 DNA sequence: TGTGCCAGCAGCCCCCTGGACAGGAATACTGGCTACACCTTC.

The CDR3 loop is CASSQDPVLEYTGELFF. The CDR3, as DNA: TGTGCCAGCAGCCAAGACCCCGTGCTAGAGTACACCGGGGAGCTGTTTTTT. The J gene is TRBJ2-2, the V gene TRBV3-1 (or the pseudogene TRBV3-2); D is ambiguous. This CDR3 spans 17 amino acids. Germline V gives CDR1 LGHDT, CDR2 YNNKEL (reference sequence). V lost 0 bases to trimming and J lost 3 bases, with 14 bases between them.

The chain uses TRBV6-5 and TRBJ1-2; D uncertain. The CDR3 covers 15 residues. The germline gives CDR1 MNHEY, CDR2 SVGAGI. V was clipped by 6 bases and J by 5 bases, with 19 bases between them. CDR3 region: CASSTPRSQVYGYTF. CDR3 DNA sequence: TGTGCCAGCAGCACCCCGAGGTCGCAGGTGTATGGCTACACCTTC.

V gene TRBV7-2 combines with J gene TRBJ2-2; D remains unclear. The V gene's germline CDR1 is SGHTA and CDR2 FQGNSA. The CDR3 totals 15 residues. V was clipped by 8 bases and J by 1 base, with 14 bases between them. CDR3 DNA sequence: TGTGCCAGCGCTTTGGGTAGCATGAACACCGGGGAGCTGTTTTTT. This sequence encodes CASALGSMNTGELFF. Drawing the rest from reference TRBV7-2 and TRBJ2-2, the complete variable domain is GAGVSQSPSNKVTEKGKDVELRCDPISGHTALYWYRQSLGQGLEFLIYFQGNSAPDKSGLPSDRFSAERTGGSVSTLTIQRTQQEDSAVYLCASALGSMNTGELFFGEGSRLTVL.

Written as DNA, the CDR3 is TGTGCCAGCAGTCCGACAGCCGTAGGGGAGCCCCAGCATTTT. Protein sequence: CASSPTAVGEPQHF. V and J are TRBV3-1 (or the pseudogene TRBV3-2) and TRBJ1-5, with D possibly matching TRBD1 (5 bases). This CDR3 has 14 amino acids. CDR1 is LGHDT and CDR2 is YNNKEL in the germline V gene (reference sequence). Trimming left V 6 bases short and J 8 bases short, with 17 bases between.

The V call is TRBV6-6, the J call TRBJ1-2; unclear D gene. Germline assignment: CDR1 MNHNY and CDR2 SVGAGI (reference sequence). V lost 7 bases to trimming and J lost 8 bases, with 17 bases between them. This CDR3 is 13 amino acids long. In nucleotides, the CDR3 is TGTGCCAGCACCCACACTGGGGTAGAAGGCTACACCTTC. It specifies CASTHTGVEGYTF.

This clone was recorded only once. The chain links TRBV7-2 to TRBJ2-1; D is uncertain. The V and J ends lost 1 base and 9 bases respectively, with 19 bases between them. The germline gives CDR1 SGHTA, CDR2 FQGNSA. CDR3 size: 16 residues. CDR3 amino acids: CASSLDTGSRIGEQFF. CDR3 coding DNA: TGTGCCAGCAGCTTAGATACGGGTAGTAGAATTGGTGAGCAGTTCTTC.